Listed here are 14 T cell receptor beta chains from one sample, sequenced in a study of blood T cell repertoires in COVID-19. The protocol was immunoSEQ multiplex PCR, while the TCRdb copy is restricted to in-frame clones and leaves out a portion. The table records roughly 18,000 clones, under 90% of them present only once. The sequenced sample was peripheral blood. The origin of the receptors is a human donor in a cohort sampled during active COVID-19.

This clone was seen once. This chain connects TRBV9 to TRBJ1-3, with a weak D call TRBD1 (6 bases). The V gene lost 5 bases and the J gene lost 4 bases, with 19 bases spanning the gap. Germline assignment: CDR1 SGDLS and CDR2 YYNGEE. This CDR3 is built from 16 residues. The CDR3 DNA reads TGTGCCAGCAGTCCGGGGGGGGCACGAACCGGAAACACCATATATTTT. Residues: CASSPGGARTGNTIYF.

The V call is TRBV5-4, the J call TRBJ1-2; D gene unclear. This CDR3 spans 12 amino acids. CDR1 and CDR2 from the germline V gene are SGHNT and YYREEE (reference sequence). V dropped 6 bases and J dropped 5 bases, with 11 bases sitting between them. Here the CDR3 reads CASINPGYGYTF. CDR3 DNA: TGTGCCAGCATCAACCCAGGTTATGGCTACACCTTC.

This chain joins TRBV4-3 and TRBJ1-1; D remains unclear. The germline gives CDR1 LGHNA, CDR2 YSLEER. V lost 0 bases and J 0 bases, leaving 8 bases between the germline ends. The CDR3 covers 15 residues. The CDR3 DNA reads TGCGCCAGCAGCCAAGAAAGCGTTATGAACACTGAAGCTTTCTTT. Its translation: CASSQESVMNTEAFF.

The genes are TRBV6-4 and TRBJ2-3, with 14 bases matching TRBD2. Germline loops: CDR1 MRHNA, CDR2 SNTAGT. The junction had 3 bases not matched to a gene; V was cut back by 6 bases and J by 4 bases. The CDR3 covers 15 residues. CDR3 in amino acids: CASRGTSGSADTQYF. Here the CDR3 DNA reads TGTGCCAGCAGGGGGACTAGCGGGAGTGCAGATACGCAGTATTTT.

The chain combines TRBV6-2 or TRBV6-3 with TRBJ2-1; the D is unclear. V lost 2 bases, J lost 4 bases, and 12 bases lay in between. The CDR3 is 15 amino acids. Germline V gene data show CDR1 as MNHEY and CDR2 as SVGEGT. The CDR3 DNA reads as TGTGCCAGCAGTTACGGAGAGGCTGGGTACAATGAGCAGTTCTTC. Translation gives CASSYGEAGYNEQFF.

This clone qualifies as medium-sized. The chain has TRBV6-4 and TRBJ2-1; D might be TRBD2 (6 bases). CDR3 length: 13 amino acids. Trimming removed 5 bases at V and 6 bases at J, with 11 bases between. Per germline, CDR1 MRHNA and CDR2 SNTAGT. DNA for the CDR3: TGTGCCAGCAGTTCCGGGACTGTCAATGAGCAGTTCTTC. Translated, it gives CASSSGTVNEQFF.

This chain uses TRBV7-3 with TRBJ2-1; D is perhaps TRBD1 (6 bases). The length of the CDR3 is 15 residues. Germline-derived CDR1 and CDR2 are SGHTA and FQGTGA. V shed 5 bases and J shed 5 bases, with 16 bases lying between them. The CDR3 bases are TGTGCCAGCAGCCCCCCTGGGGGCCTTAACAATGAGCAGTTCTTC. Protein: CASSPPGGLNNEQFF.

The chain recombines TRBV11-1 with TRBJ2-5; TRBD1 agrees at 7 bases. V was clipped by 2 bases and J by 7 bases; unmatched bases: 7. The CDR3 sequence is 14 residues long. Looked up from germline, CDR1 is SGHAT and CDR2 is FQDESV (reference sequence). CDR3 protein: CASSLRGPGGTQYF. CDR3 in DNA: TGTGCCAGCAGCTTAAGGGGGCCTGGGGGGACCCAGTACTTC.

The rearrangement joins TRBV14 to TRBJ2-3; D perhaps matches TRBD2 (5 bases). The CDR3 spans 16 residues. V dropped 4 bases and J dropped 0 bases, with 14 bases sitting between them. Germline-derived CDR1 and CDR2 are SGHDN and FVKESK. The CDR3 DNA sequence: TGTGCCAGCAGCCGCCGGGGTCGGCCCAGCACAGATACGCAGTATTTT. This encodes CASSRRGRPSTDTQYF.

V gene TRBV4-2 combines with J gene TRBJ1-2; D is unclear. Trimming removed 0 bases at V and 8 bases at J, with 16 bases between. Germline CDR1 and CDR2: LGHNA and YNFKEQ. The CDR3 totals 15 residues. In DNA form, the CDR3 reads TGTGCCAGCAGCCAAGAGGAAGGTGGGAGAGGCGGCTACACCTTC. Its translation: CASSQEEGGRGGYTF.

The CDR3 coding sequence is TGCAGCGACGACACCGTCAACCCTCACACTGAAGCTTTCTTT. This gives the protein CSDDTVNPHTEAFF. The chain carries TRBV29-1 and TRBJ1-1; D is ambiguous. There are 14 residues in the CDR3. Germline CDR1 reads SQVTM; CDR2 reads ANQGSEA. The V and J ends lost 7 bases and 3 bases respectively, with 18 bases between them. Combining the CDR3 with reference TRBV29-1 and TRBJ1-1 gives the whole variable domain SAVISQKPSRDICQRGTSLTIQCQVDSQVTMMFWYRQQPGQSLTLIATANQGSEATYESGFVIDKFPISRPNLTFSTLTVSNMSPEDSSIYLCSDDTVNPHTEAFFGQGTRLTVV.

The V and J genes are TRBV4-3 and TRBJ2-6, with a tentative D call TRBD2 (5 bases). Trimming removed 0 bases at V and 0 bases at J, with 6 bases between. Germline V gene data show CDR1 as LGHNA and CDR2 as YSLEER. CDR3 length equals 16 residues. The CDR3 region is CASSQESGSGANVLTF. The CDR3 DNA sequence: TGCGCCAGCAGCCAAGAAAGCGGCTCTGGGGCCAACGTCCTGACTTTC.

The rearrangement joins TRBV9 to TRBJ2-5, with a possible D match to TRBD2 (5 bases). There are 15 residues in the CDR3. Germline CDR1 SGDLS, CDR2 YYNGEE. V lost 3 bases and J 5 bases, leaving 17 bases between the germline ends. This CDR3 reads CASSDVSSRGETQYF. The CDR3 region has the DNA TGTGCCAGCAGCGACGTATCATCCAGAGGGGAGACCCAGTACTTC.

V is TRBV19 and J is TRBJ2-1; 10 positions agree with TRBD2. The trim removed 4 bases at V and 10 bases at J, leaving 7 bases unmatched. Per the germline V gene, CDR1 is LNHDA and CDR2 is SQIVND (reference sequence). CDR3 length: 14 amino acids. CDR3 in DNA: TGTGCCAGTAGTAGGGCAGCGGGAGGGGCGGAGCAGTTCTTC. It encodes CASSRAAGGAEQFF.